A single T cell receptor beta chain is shown here with its context. The CDR3 length is 15 residues. Looked up from germline, CDR1 is SGDLS and CDR2 is YYNGEE. V gave up 3 bases and J gave up 4 bases; unmatched junction bases: 6. Sequencing was performed with immunoSEQ multiplex PCR; in TCRdb, only in-frame clones are kept and a portion is missing. This sample has some 200,000 clones, with roughly 90% found just once. This sample stems from a study of blood T cell repertoires in COVID-19. In the study overall: The United States, Italy and Spain were the sources of the acute and convalescent COVID-19 samples.

All enrollees were roughly 18 to 90 years old and from approximately 24 US areas. Cohorts were based on clinical histories the participants reported. Donors of Cohort 3 who recovered were those that had two negative PCRs, clearance, or symptom resolution. This clonotype originated in a woman younger than 45 who had recovered from COVID-19. The sample comprised PBMCs or T cells enriched from blood (not recorded which). V gene TRBV9 combines with J gene TRBJ2-3, with 9 bases aligning to TRBD1. CDR3 protein: CASSAWTGDADTQYF. Written as DNA, the CDR3 is TGTGCCAGCAGCGCTTGGACAGGGGACGCAGATACGCAGTATTTT.